This entry describes one T cell receptor (beta chain). These data originate in a study of blood T cell repertoires in COVID-19. Study-level background: Spain, Italy and the United States supplied samples that represented acute and convalescent COVID-19. In each case, the material was cDNA or gDNA derived from T cells, B-cell-depleted T cells, or PBMCs.

In the study's own analysis: Using reference gene primer amplification, nucleated cell counts were estimated. Using immunoSEQ multiplex PCR, the repertoire was profiled, and TCRdb retains in-frame clones only, with some absent. V and J calls and clone size are those listed in that table; D and trimming were worked out from the DNA. The sample consists of about 200,000 clones, approximately 90% of them appearing once. The CDR3 is 15 amino acids. The germline gives CDR1 MNHNS, CDR2 SASEGT. Trimming removed 0 bases from V and 6 bases from J; junction bases left unmatched: 3. Seattle participants joined during active infection and were tracked over time.

The J gene is TRBJ2-7, the V gene TRBV6-1; TRBD2 agrees at 12 bases. Sequenced: peripheral blood. The TCR sequence derives from a man in his sixties with COVID-19, enrolled during active disease. The chain's CDR3 is CASSEATSGSLEQYF. The CDR3 bases are TGTGCCAGCAGTGAAGCGACTAGCGGGAGCCTCGAGCAGTACTTC.